This record looks at one T cell receptor beta chain sequence and its context. Measured with immunoSEQ multiplex PCR; TCRdb has only the in-frame clones, and not every one. The sample carries fewer than 90,000 clones, about 88% recorded once. These data belong to a study of OX40 agonist ivuxolimab in advanced cancers. Blood was sampled at baseline, cycle 4 day 1, and cycle 7 day 1. CDR1 is MDHEN and CDR2 is SYDVKM in the germline V gene. V shed 4 bases and J shed 4 bases, with 11 bases lying between them. The CDR3 extends over 14 amino acids. This TCR was recovered from an adult with an advanced solid tumor such as melanoma, head and neck, liver or kidney cancer. V is TRBV28 and J is TRBJ1-3; D possibly corresponds to TRBD1 (5 bases). Sample: CD4+ or CD8+ T cells sorted from blood, taken in a trial of the OX40 agonist ivuxolimab. The CDR3 sequence is CASSSQGTGNTIYF. The CDR3, as DNA: TGTGCCAGCAGTTCCCAGGGTACAGGAAACACCATATATTTT.